This T cell receptor (beta chain) is from a study of Graves' ophthalmopathy and Graves' hyperthyroidism. Comment on this clonotype: Its cognate antigen is unknown.

Investigators amplified TCR beta CDR3 regions from RNA transcripts. Following a first-round RT-PCR that used HTBI primers, a second-round multiplex PCR was carried out. MiXCR, applied by TCRdb to the multiplex PCR reads, yields one record per CDR3 protein. The data show around 590,000 distinct CDR3 sequences, with about 40% seen just once and 3.5% to 5% held by the top ten. Lactation, pregnancy, uncontrolled infections and other autoimmune diseases were all grounds for excluding patients. Clinical symptoms and serum thyroxine were used for diagnosis; TRAb, thyroid ultrasound and orbital computed tomography were also relied on. Findings and limits, study-wide: Most expanded clonotypes in thyroid above 0.001 frequency also showed up in blood.

The sequenced material came from peripheral blood or thyroid tissue (not recorded which). The receptor comes from an adult man with Graves' hyperthyroidism.

The CDR3 nucleotides read TGTGCCAGTAGTCCCCGGGACGGAAGGATTAGCAATCAGCCCCAGCATTTT. Its protein product is CASSPRDGRISNQPQHF. The rearrangement links TRBV19 to TRBJ1-5, with a possible D match to TRBD1 (5 bases). Trimming removed 5 bases at V and 0 bases at J, with 17 bases between. The CDR3 loop spans 17 amino acids. Germline V gives CDR1 LNHDA, CDR2 SQIVND (reference sequence). The complete variable domain, with remaining parts taken from reference TRBV19 and TRBJ1-5, reads DGGITQSPKYLFRKEGQNVTLSCEQNLNHDAMYWYRQDPGQGLRLIYYSQIVNDFQKGDIAEGYSVSREKKESFPLTVTSAQKNPTAFYLCASSPRDGRISNQPQHFGDGTRLSIL.